The next 6 T cell receptor beta chains were all read from a single sample in a study of blood T cell repertoires in COVID-19. Profiled with immunoSEQ multiplex PCR; TCRdb holds only in-frame clones, not every one. The sample lists roughly 140,000 clones; roughly 87% were seen once. The sample was peripheral blood. These receptors all stem from an older man with acute or convalescent COVID-19.

V is TRBV3-1 (or the pseudogene TRBV3-2) and J is TRBJ2-7; a weak D match, TRBD1 (5 bases). The V gene lost 4 bases and the J gene lost 2 bases, with 6 bases spanning the gap. The CDR3 totals 12 residues. CDR1 is LGHDT and CDR2 is YNNKEL in the germline V gene (reference sequence). The CDR3, as DNA: TGTGCCAGCAGCCCAGGGACCTACGAGCAGTACTTC. Protein: CASSPGTYEQYF.

The CDR3 nucleotides read TGTGCCAGTAGTGGACTAGCGGGGGAAGAGCAGTACTTC. It specifies CASSGLAGEEQYF. V and J are TRBV19 and TRBJ2-7; 13 bases are shared with TRBD2. CDR3 size: 13 residues. Germline V CDR1 and CDR2: LNHDA, SQIVND (reference sequence). The V segment lost 5 bases and the J segment 7 bases; nucleotides outside the gene matches: 2.

The chain joins TRBV2 to TRBJ2-7; 9 nucleotides line up with TRBD2. This CDR3 comprises 15 residues. Germline CDR1 is SNHLY and CDR2 is FYNNEI. J lost 0 bases, V lost 4 bases, and 4 bases had no gene match. Here the CDR3 reads CASSGGTSRSYEQYF. Written as DNA, the CDR3 is TGTGCCAGCAGTGGTGGGACTAGCCGCTCCTACGAGCAGTACTTC.

V gene TRBV18 combines with J gene TRBJ2-7; 10 nucleotides align to TRBD1. The length of the CDR3 is 13 residues. V lost 5 bases and J lost 6; bases outside the gene matches: 4. Germline V gene sequence: CDR1 KGHSH, CDR2 LQKENI. The CDR3 sequence: CASSDRGQGEQYF. Here the CDR3 DNA reads TGTGCCAGCTCAGACAGGGGGCAAGGCGAGCAGTACTTC.

The chain is built from TRBV13 and TRBJ1-1; D remains unclear. The CDR3 sequence is 12 residues long. Looked up from germline, CDR1 is PRHDT and CDR2 is FYEKMQ (reference sequence). Trimming stripped 2 bases from V and 3 bases from J, with 4 bases between. The CDR3 loop is CASSLLYTEAFF. Written as DNA, the CDR3 is TGTGCCAGCAGCTTATTATACACTGAAGCTTTCTTT.

V usage is TRBV21-1 and J usage is TRBJ2-3; TRBD1 is the table's D call, not checked against the DNA. TRBV21-1 is designated a pseudogene. This CDR3 has 15 residues. The CDR3 DNA follows: TGTGCCAGCAGCAAAGGACAGGGGGGCACAGATACGCAGTATTTT. Encoded protein: CASSKGQGGTDTQYF.